The 8 T cell receptor beta chains listed next were all sequenced from one sample in a study of shared clonotypes between healthy human individuals. Profiled with immunoSEQ multiplex PCR; TCRdb holds only in-frame clones, not every one. The sample yields around 2.3 million clones, nearly 97% seen once. The source material was naive CD4+ T cells sorted from blood. As for subset: CD45RA+ positively selected. The source of these receptors is a man in his late teens or twenties in good health.

The CDR3 DNA sequence: TGTGCCAGCAGCCAGCCGGGGCCGAACACTGAAGCTTTCTTT. This gives the protein CASSQPGPNTEAFF. This chain connects TRBV7-9 to TRBJ1-1; perhaps TRBD1 as D (5 bases). CDR3 size: 14 residues. Between the trimmed V and J ends, which lost 5 bases and 1 base, there was a span of 11 bases. Germline loops: CDR1 SEHNR, CDR2 FQNEAQ (reference sequence). The complete variable domain, with remaining parts taken from reference TRBV7-9 and TRBJ1-1, reads DTGVSQNPRHKITKRGQNVTFRCDPISEHNRLYWYRQTLGQGPEFLTYFQNEAQLEKSRLLSDRFSAERPKGSFSTLEIQRTEQGDSAMYLCASSQPGPNTEAFFGQGTRLTVV.

V and J are TRBV5-4 and TRBJ2-7, with D possibly being TRBD1 (6 bases). Trimming left V 4 bases short and J 9 bases short, with 17 bases between. Germline V CDR1 and CDR2: SGHNT, YYREEE (reference sequence). The CDR3 loop spans 13 amino acids. CDR3 loop: CASSRKFVGGQYF. CDR3 coding DNA: TGTGCCAGCAGCCGGAAGTTCGTAGGGGGGCAGTACTTC. Drawing the rest from reference TRBV5-4 and TRBJ2-7, the complete variable domain is ETGVTQSPTHLIKTRGQQVTLRCSSQSGHNTVSWYQQALGQGPQFIFQYYREEENGRGNFPPRFSGLQFPNYSSELNVNALELDDSALYLCASSRKFVGGQYFGPGTRLTVT.

This chain links TRBV5-1 with TRBJ2-2, with D tentatively TRBD1 or TRBD2 (6 bases each). The V gene lost 0 bases and the J gene lost 6 bases, with 24 bases spanning the gap. This CDR3 comprises 19 residues. The germline CDR1 and CDR2 sequences are SGHRS and YFSETQ. CDR3 sequence reads: CASSLAVTGAPPHAGELFF. The CDR3 region has the DNA TGCGCCAGCAGCTTGGCAGTGACGGGGGCCCCCCCACACGCCGGGGAGCTGTTTTTT.

The chain uses TRBV4-2 and TRBJ2-1, with D possibly TRBD2 on 6 matching bases. Germline values: CDR1 LGHNA, CDR2 YNFKEQ. CDR3 length equals 13 residues. V was trimmed by 1 base and J by 10 bases, leaving 11 bases between them. CDR3 amino acids: CASSQVPAGEQFF. CDR3 in DNA: TGTGCCAGCAGCCAAGTCCCCGCGGGGGAGCAGTTCTTC.

This clone was seen once. V and J are TRBV7-2 and TRBJ2-7; 12 bases agree with TRBD2. Germline CDR1 and CDR2: SGHTA and FQGNSA. The CDR3 is made up of 15 amino acids. J lost 4 bases, V lost 5 bases, and 6 bases had no gene match. The CDR3 DNA reads TGTGCCAGCAGCCGACTAGCGGGAGAAGCTTACGAGCAGTACTTC. Protein product: CASSRLAGEAYEQYF.

The chain links TRBV29-1 to TRBJ2-1; the D call may be TRBD1 or TRBD2 (6 bases each). Germline V gene data show CDR1 as SQVTM and CDR2 as ANQGSEA. Deletions cut 5 bases from V and 0 bases from J, with 11 bases between. The CDR3 sequence is 14 residues long. CDR3 coding DNA: TGCAGCGTTAAGGGGGGAAGCTCCTACAATGAGCAGTTCTTC. This sequence encodes CSVKGGSSYNEQFF.

The chain combines TRBV30 with TRBJ1-4; D possibly corresponds to TRBD1 (5 bases). The germline V gene encodes CDR1 GTSNPN and CDR2 SVGIG (reference sequence). V was cut by 0 bases and J by 0 bases, with 11 bases left in between. The CDR3 spans 16 residues. The CDR3 reads CAWSVLGGATNEKLFF. CDR3 nucleotides: TGTGCCTGGAGTGTACTAGGAGGGGCAACTAATGAAAAACTGTTTTTT.

Comments on this clone: Other nucleotide sequences from this sample produce the same CDR3. The chain joins TRBV2 to TRBJ2-7; D possibly corresponds to TRBD1 (6 bases). This CDR3 is 15 amino acids long. Looked up from germline, CDR1 is SNHLY and CDR2 is FYNNEI. Between the trimmed V and J ends, which lost 0 bases and 5 bases, there was a span of 14 bases. CDR3 DNA sequence: TGTGCCAGCAGTGAAGCTCCGGGACAAGGGGACGAGCAGTACTTC. Translated, it gives CASSEAPGQGDEQYF.